A single sample is the source of the 18 T cell receptor beta chains below, sequenced in a study of blood T cell repertoires in COVID-19. Data came from immunoSEQ multiplex PCR; TCRdb stores just in-frame clones and leaves some out. This sample has about 120,000 clones, with 75% to 80% found just once. Sequencing was performed on peripheral blood. The receptors were sampled from a human donor in a cohort sampled during active COVID-19.

A single count supports this clone. The V and J genes are TRBV4-2 and TRBJ1-4; D unresolved. The germline V gene has CDR1 LGHNA and CDR2 YNFKEQ. The CDR3 length is 15 residues. Trimming shortened V by 0 bases and J by 8 bases, and 13 bases separated the two germline ends. The CDR3 sequence: CASSQEGGREEKLFF. DNA of the CDR3: TGTGCCAGCAGCCAAGAGGGAGGGCGCGAGGAAAAACTGTTTTTT.

In this sample, this clone turned up once. The chain employs TRBV7-3 and TRBJ2-3; maybe TRBD1 (5 bases). Trimming took off 1 base at V and 3 bases at J, with 8 bases between the two ends. The CDR3 has 14 residues. Germline loops: CDR1 SGHTA, CDR2 FQGTGA. DNA of the CDR3: TGTGCCAGCAGCTTAATTCAGGGTACAGATACGCAGTATTTT. Translated: CASSLIQGTDTQYF.

In this sample, this clone turned up many times. The chain combines TRBV7-9 with TRBJ2-7; TRBD2 agrees at 7 bases. V lost 0 bases to trimming and J lost 0 bases; unmatched junction nucleotides: 5. CDR1 and CDR2 from the germline V gene are SEHNR and FQNEAQ (reference sequence). The CDR3 length is 16 residues. The CDR3 DNA reads TGTGCCAGCAGCTTAGCGCTGGGGGGGAGCTCCTACGAGCAGTACTTC. Translating gives CASSLALGGSSYEQYF.

Only a few counts were recorded for this clone. The chain carries TRBV7-6 and TRBJ2-7, with 10 bases that match TRBD2. The CDR3 runs to 15 residues. The V and J ends lost 1 base and 2 bases, in that order; junction bases with no gene match: 2. Germline CDR1 and CDR2: SGHVS and FNYEAQ. The CDR3 reads CASSLGGLAAYEQYF. CDR3 coding DNA: TGTGCCAGCAGCTTAGGCGGACTAGCGGCCTACGAGCAGTACTTC.

V usage is TRBV5-6 and J usage is TRBJ2-7; D might be TRBD1 (6 bases). Germline values: CDR1 SGHDT, CDR2 YYEEEE. V shed 2 bases and J shed 4 bases, with 10 bases lying between them. The CDR3 length is 13 residues. CDR3: CASSLPGVYEQYF. The CDR3 bases are TGTGCCAGCAGCTTACCAGGGGTGTACGAGCAGTACTTC.

This clone was recorded once. V and J are TRBV29-1 and TRBJ2-7; 11 nucleotides agree with TRBD1. The trim removed 2 bases at V and 0 bases at J, leaving 3 bases unmatched. CDR3 length: 15 amino acids. Germline CDR1 and CDR2: SQVTM and ANQGSEA. The CDR3: CSVEKDRGHSYEQYF. CDR3 DNA sequence: TGCAGCGTTGAAAAGGACAGGGGGCACTCCTACGAGCAGTACTTC.

In this sample, this clone turned up once. The gene calls are TRBV3-1 (or the pseudogene TRBV3-2) and TRBJ2-6, with a possible D match to TRBD2 (6 bases). Trimming pared 2 bases from V and 2 bases from J, leaving 19 bases between. Looked up from germline, CDR1 is LGHDT and CDR2 is YNNKEL (reference sequence). This CDR3 contains 19 residues. CDR3 sequence: CASSQRGWGERAGANVLTF. CDR3 sequence (DNA): TGTGCCAGCAGCCAACGCGGATGGGGGGAGAGGGCTGGGGCCAACGTCCTGACTTTC.

The V and J genes are TRBV7-2 and TRBJ2-7, with D perhaps matching TRBD2 (5 bases). V was cut by 4 bases and J by 3 bases, with 28 bases left in between. The CDR3 totals 19 residues. The germline V gene encodes CDR1 SGHTA and CDR2 FQGNSA. CDR3 residues: CASSSGGRQWGRAYYEQYF. The CDR3 DNA reads TGTGCCAGCAGCTCTGGAGGACGCCAATGGGGAAGGGCATACTACGAGCAGTACTTC. The whole variable domain, filled in from reference TRBV7-2 and TRBJ2-7, reads GAGVSQSPSNKVTEKGKDVELRCDPISGHTALYWYRQSLGQGLEFLIYFQGNSAPDKSGLPSDRFSAERTGGSVSTLTIQRTQQEDSAVYLCASSSGGRQWGRAYYEQYFGPGTRLTVT.

This rearrangement joins TRBV13 to TRBJ2-3; 8 bases fit TRBD2. Germline values: CDR1 PRHDT, CDR2 FYEKMQ (reference sequence). With V trimmed by 5 bases and J by 4 bases, 5 bases remained unmatched. The CDR3 totals 14 residues. The CDR3, as DNA: TGTGCCAGCAGCCAAGGACTAGCTGCAGATACGCAGTATTTT. Translation: CASSQGLAADTQYF.

This clone was counted a few times. This rearrangement joins TRBV5-8 to TRBJ2-7; D gene ambiguous. The length of the CDR3 is 12 residues. CDR1 is SGHTS and CDR2 is YDEGEE in the germline V gene. V was clipped by 4 bases and J by 4 bases, with 9 bases between them. The CDR3 region has the DNA TGTGCCAGCAGCATCCAGGCGTACGAGCAGTACTTC. It translates to CASSIQAYEQYF.

The V call is TRBV13, the J call TRBJ2-7; 7 bases map to TRBD1. Losses at the gene ends were 5 bases for V and 3 bases for J; bases not matched to a gene: 10. Germline V CDR1 and CDR2: PRHDT, FYEKMQ (reference sequence). The CDR3 runs 15 residues. CDR3 loop: CASSLEGADRYEQYF. The CDR3, as DNA: TGTGCCAGCAGCCTCGAGGGGGCAGATCGCTACGAGCAGTACTTC.

This sequence joins TRBV6-6 and TRBJ1-1; D may be TRBD1 (6 bases). The V gene's germline CDR1 is MNHNY and CDR2 SVGAGI (reference sequence). Trimming shortened V by 5 bases and J by 0 bases, and 19 bases separated the two germline ends. The CDR3 totals 17 residues. The CDR3 coding sequence is TGTGCCAGCAGTCCGCGAGTGGGGACACCCATGAACACTGAAGCTTTCTTT. Amino acid sequence: CASSPRVGTPMNTEAFF.

The genes are TRBV3-1 (or the pseudogene TRBV3-2) and TRBJ2-3; TRBD2 matches 10 bases. Germline values: CDR1 LGHDT, CDR2 YNNKEL (reference sequence). V lost 0 bases and J lost 5; bases outside the gene matches: 11. The CDR3 covers 18 residues. The CDR3, as DNA: TGTGCCAGCAGCCAAGAACCCCCCCGGACTAGCGGACGAGATACGCAGTATTTT. It is translated as CASSQEPPRTSGRDTQYF.

The rearrangement links TRBV7-8 to TRBJ1-6; the D is unclear. This CDR3 is 16 amino acids long. The V and J ends lost 5 bases and 9 bases respectively, with 20 bases between them. From germline, CDR1 is SGHVS and CDR2 FQNEAQ. As DNA, the CDR3 is TGTGCCAGCAGCACTAGCGGGCTACAACTTCTTTCACCCCTCCACTTT. It codes for CASSTSGLQLLSPLHF.

The chain combines TRBV19 with TRBJ1-4; 10 bases are a match to TRBD1. Germline V gene sequence: CDR1 LNHDA, CDR2 SQIVND (reference sequence). CDR3 length equals 13 residues. J lost 8 bases, V lost 7 bases, and 4 bases had no gene match. This chain's CDR3 is CASTGTGVEKLFF. Here the CDR3 DNA reads TGTGCCAGTACCGGGACAGGGGTGGAAAAACTGTTTTTT. Full variable domain (remainder filled in from reference TRBV19 and TRBJ1-4): DGGITQSPKYLFRKEGQNVTLSCEQNLNHDAMYWYRQDPGQGLRLIYYSQIVNDFQKGDIAEGYSVSREKKESFPLTVTSAQKNPTAFYLCASTGTGVEKLFFGSGTQLSVL.

The chain has TRBV6-6 and TRBJ1-1, with a possible D match to TRBD1 (6 bases). The V end lost 4 bases, the J end lost 5 bases, and 20 bases lay between the germline ends. The germline V gene encodes CDR1 MNHNY and CDR2 SVGAGI (reference sequence). The CDR3 is 16 amino acids. CDR3 nucleotides: TGTGCCAGCAGTTTTACCCCGCGGGGAGGGGGAACTGAAGCTTTCTTT. This sequence encodes CASSFTPRGGGTEAFF.

The V and J genes are TRBV10-1 and TRBJ1-6; no clear D gene. Per germline, CDR1 WNHNN and CDR2 SYGVQD (reference sequence). The CDR3 has 11 residues. Trimming removed 5 bases at V and 8 bases at J, with 4 bases between. This CDR3 reads CASSSDSPLHF. DNA of the CDR3: TGCGCCAGCAGTTCCGATTCACCCCTCCACTTT.

The CDR3 here is CASSPQDLGVETQYF. The CDR3 region has the DNA TGTGCCAGCTCACCTCAGGATTTGGGAGTGGAGACCCAGTACTTC. This chain connects TRBV18 to TRBJ2-5; a weak D match, TRBD2 (5 bases). V dropped 3 bases and J dropped 5 bases, with 16 bases sitting between them. Looked up from germline, CDR1 is KGHSH and CDR2 is LQKENI. CDR3 length: 15 amino acids.